The 15 T cell receptor beta chains presented below share a single source sample, sequenced in a study of PD-L1 blockade in urothelial cancer. Libraries were prepared by immunoSEQ multiplex PCR; TCRdb keeps only in-frame clonotypes and omits some of them. The sample includes around 87,000 clones, around four fifths seen only once; the top ten take about 8.4%. Time point defined: peripheral blood 6 weeks after treatment start. This specimen was PBMCs, taken around atezolizumab (anti-PD-L1) treatment. The receptor source for this set is a man in his sixties or seventies with urothelial cancer.

In the case of this clone: The germline gene is not matched at one end of the junction; a read error may be the cause. V and J are TRBV7-7 and TRBJ2-2; TRBD1 might be the D (6 bases). This CDR3 spans 14 amino acids. Germline V gene sequence: CDR1 SSHAT, CDR2 FNYEAQ (reference sequence). The CDR3 nucleotides read TGTGCTAGCAGCGCAACAGGGTACACCGGGGAGCTGTTTTTT. Protein product: CASSATGYTGELFF.

This CDR3 reads CASSLQQGSWSNEQFF. The CDR3 bases are TGTGCCAGCAGTTTGCAACAGGGGTCGTGGAGCAATGAGCAGTTCTTC. This sequence joins TRBV6-6 and TRBJ2-1; 7 bases are a match to TRBD1. The CDR3 contains 16 residues. V shed 4 bases, J shed 6 bases, and the junction held 12 bases outside the gene matches. CDR1 is MNHNY and CDR2 is SVGAGI in the germline V gene (reference sequence).

This clone was found once. This chain connects TRBV2 to TRBJ2-1, with D possibly TRBD2 on 5 matching bases. V was shortened by 1 base and J by 6 bases, with 10 bases between the two germline ends. This CDR3 comprises 14 residues. Per the germline V gene, CDR1 is SNHLY and CDR2 is FYNNEI. The CDR3 reads CASSEGRGGNEQFF. CDR3 bases: TGTGCCAGCAGTGAAGGTCGTGGAGGCAATGAGCAGTTCTTC.

This clone came up a few times. The rearrangement uses TRBV19 and TRBJ1-2; D possibly corresponds to TRBD1 (6 bases). Trimming removed 10 bases from V and 0 bases from J, with 15 bases in between. The length of the CDR3 is 14 residues. Germline assignment: CDR1 LNHDA and CDR2 SQIVND (reference sequence). The CDR3 spells CATKRDTSNYGYTF. The CDR3, as DNA: TGTGCCACCAAACGGGACACCTCTAACTATGGCTACACCTTC.

The rearrangement joins TRBV19 to TRBJ1-5, with unresolved D. Trimming removed 3 bases at V and 6 bases at J, with 9 bases between. CDR1 LNHDA and CDR2 SQIVND come from the germline V gene (reference sequence). The CDR3 spans 13 residues. CDR3 in DNA: TGTGCCAGTAGTATTTGGGAGGGTCAGCCCCAGCATTTT. This encodes CASSIWEGQPQHF.

The chain has TRBV30 and TRBJ1-2; 11 nucleotides agree with TRBD1. There are 11 residues in the CDR3. V lost 5 bases and J lost 7; bases outside the gene matches: 0. Germline V gene sequence: CDR1 GTSNPN, CDR2 SVGIG (reference sequence). This CDR3 reads CAWGTGGGYTF. DNA of the CDR3: TGTGCCTGGGGGACAGGGGGTGGCTACACCTTC.

V usage is TRBV10-3 and J usage is TRBJ2-1, with 12 bases that match TRBD2. Germline trimming cut 4 bases from V and 0 bases from J; bases unmatched to any gene: 22. The germline CDR1 and CDR2 sequences are ENHRY and SYGVKD. There are 23 residues in the CDR3. CDR3 in amino acids: CAISGGGLPNRLAGDNSYNEQFF. CDR3 nucleotide sequence: TGTGCCATCAGTGGGGGGGGGCTCCCCAATCGACTAGCGGGGGACAACTCCTACAATGAGCAGTTCTTC.

This clone appeared once. The chain combines TRBV18 with TRBJ2-7, with D possibly being TRBD1 (5 bases). The CDR3 runs 13 residues. Germline V gene data show CDR1 as KGHSH and CDR2 as LQKENI. The germline V and J ends were trimmed by 2 bases and 5 bases, with 10 bases remaining between them. The CDR3 coding sequence is TGTGCCAGCTCACCAGAGGCAGGGAACGAGCAGTACTTC. Its translation: CASSPEAGNEQYF.

The J gene is TRBJ2-7, the V gene TRBV28; D gene uncertain. The CDR3 sequence is 12 residues long. V was pared by 6 bases and J by 3 bases, with 9 bases between. CDR1 MDHEN and CDR2 SYDVKM come from the germline V gene. The CDR3 spells CASSLQIYEQYF. CDR3 bases: TGTGCCAGCAGCTTACAAATCTACGAGCAGTACTTC.

This sequence joins TRBV5-6 and TRBJ1-2; 7 nucleotides align to TRBD1. The CDR3 is 13 residues long. Germline assignment: CDR1 SGHDT and CDR2 YYEEEE. The V segment lost 1 base and the J segment 6 bases; nucleotides outside the gene matches: 3. CDR3 coding DNA: TGTGCCAGCAGCTTGAACAGGGGCGATGGCTACACCTTC. Protein product: CASSLNRGDGYTF.

This clone was picked up a small number of times. V gene TRBV29-1 combines with J gene TRBJ2-5, with 15 bases matching TRBD2. With 7 bases clipped from V and 4 bases from J, the junction kept 7 bases outside the gene matches. Germline values: CDR1 SQVTM, CDR2 ANQGSEA. The CDR3 spans 15 residues. Here the CDR3 DNA reads TGCAGCGCCCGGACTAGCGGGGGGGGTGGAGAGACCCAGTACTTC. Translation: CSARTSGGGGETQYF.

The rearrangement links TRBV4-3 to TRBJ2-7, with D uncertain. Germline V gene sequence: CDR1 LGHNA, CDR2 YSLEER. The CDR3 spans 13 residues. V lost 0 bases and J lost 7, with 10 bases in between. The chain's CDR3 is CASSQELFQEQYF. The CDR3 nucleotides are TGCGCCAGCAGCCAAGAGCTGTTCCAGGAGCAGTACTTC.

The chain joins TRBV12-2 to TRBJ2-1; the table assigns TRBD2, which was not confirmed against the DNA. TRBV12-2 is a documented pseudogene. CDR3 length equals 11 residues. The CDR3 nucleotides are TGTGCAAGTCGCTCGCCCGGTGAGCAGTTCTTC. Protein product: CASRSPGEQFF.

The J gene is TRBJ2-1, the V gene TRBV19; D remains ambiguous. Trimming removed 3 bases from V and 1 base from J, with 10 bases in between. CDR3 length: 15 amino acids. Germline CDR1 reads LNHDA; CDR2 reads SQIVND (reference sequence). The CDR3, as DNA: TGTGCCAGTAGTATCTCGCGCGCTTCCTACAATGAGCAGTTCTTC. Amino acid sequence: CASSISRASYNEQFF.

This chain joins TRBV19 and TRBJ2-2; D is perhaps TRBD1 (6 bases). Trimming shortened V by 7 bases and J by 5 bases, and 14 bases separated the two germline ends. The germline V gene encodes CDR1 LNHDA and CDR2 SQIVND (reference sequence). CDR3 length: 14 amino acids. CDR3 nucleotide sequence: TGTGCCAGTATGATCCAGGGGTGGACCGGGGAGCTGTTTTTT. Its protein product is CASMIQGWTGELFF.